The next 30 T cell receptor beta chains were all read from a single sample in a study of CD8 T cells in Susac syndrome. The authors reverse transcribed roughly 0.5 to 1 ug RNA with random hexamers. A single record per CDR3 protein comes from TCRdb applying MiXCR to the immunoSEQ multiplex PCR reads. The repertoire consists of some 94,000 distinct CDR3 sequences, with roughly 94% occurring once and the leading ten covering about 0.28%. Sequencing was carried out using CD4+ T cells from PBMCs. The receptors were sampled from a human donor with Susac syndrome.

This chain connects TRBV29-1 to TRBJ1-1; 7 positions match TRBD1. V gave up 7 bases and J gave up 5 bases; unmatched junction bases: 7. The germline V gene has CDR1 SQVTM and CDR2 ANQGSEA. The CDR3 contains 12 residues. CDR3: CSARPGGTEAFF. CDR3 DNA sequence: TGCAGCGCCCGACCAGGGGGAACTGAAGCTTTCTTT.

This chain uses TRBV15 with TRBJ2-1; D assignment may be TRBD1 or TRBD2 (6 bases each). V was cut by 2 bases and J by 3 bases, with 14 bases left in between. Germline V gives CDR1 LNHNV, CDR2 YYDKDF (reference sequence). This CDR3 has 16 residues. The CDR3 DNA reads TGTGCCACCAGCAGACACGCCGGGGGACACTACAATGAGCAGTTCTTC. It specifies CATSRHAGGHYNEQFF.

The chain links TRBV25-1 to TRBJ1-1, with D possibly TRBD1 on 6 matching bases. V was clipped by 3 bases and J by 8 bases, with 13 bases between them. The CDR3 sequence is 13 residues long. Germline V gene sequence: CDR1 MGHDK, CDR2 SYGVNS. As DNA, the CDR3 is TGTGCCAGCAGTGATGCGCGCAGGGGCGAAGCTTTCTTT. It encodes CASSDARRGEAFF. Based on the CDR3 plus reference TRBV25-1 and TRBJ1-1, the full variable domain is EADIYQTPRYLVIGTGKKITLECSQTMGHDKMYWYQQDPGMELHLIHYSYGVNSTEKGDLSSESTVSRIRTEHFPLTLESARPSHTSQYLCASSDARRGEAFFGQGTRLTVV.

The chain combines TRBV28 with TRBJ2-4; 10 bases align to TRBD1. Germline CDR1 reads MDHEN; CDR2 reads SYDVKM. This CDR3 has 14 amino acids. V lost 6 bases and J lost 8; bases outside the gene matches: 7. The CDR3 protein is CASSGTGVGDIQYF. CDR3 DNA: TGTGCCAGCAGCGGGACAGGGGTTGGGGACATTCAGTACTTC.

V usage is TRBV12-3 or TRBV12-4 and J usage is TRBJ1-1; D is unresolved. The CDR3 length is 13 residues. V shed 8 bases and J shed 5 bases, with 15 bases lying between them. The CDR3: CASSWAKETEAFF. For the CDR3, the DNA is TGTGCCAGCTCCTGGGCTAAGGAAACTGAAGCTTTCTTT.

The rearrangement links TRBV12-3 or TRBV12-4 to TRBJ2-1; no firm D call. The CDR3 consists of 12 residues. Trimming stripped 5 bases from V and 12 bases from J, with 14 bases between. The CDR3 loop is CASSLSTGGQFF. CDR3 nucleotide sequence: TGTGCCAGCAGTCTCTCGACGGGCGGGCAGTTCTTC.

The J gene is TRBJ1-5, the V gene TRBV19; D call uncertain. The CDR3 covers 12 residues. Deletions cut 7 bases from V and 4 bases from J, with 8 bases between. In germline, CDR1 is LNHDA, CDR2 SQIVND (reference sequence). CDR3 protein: CASKTANQPQHF. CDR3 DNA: TGTGCCAGTAAAACAGCTAATCAGCCCCAGCATTTT.

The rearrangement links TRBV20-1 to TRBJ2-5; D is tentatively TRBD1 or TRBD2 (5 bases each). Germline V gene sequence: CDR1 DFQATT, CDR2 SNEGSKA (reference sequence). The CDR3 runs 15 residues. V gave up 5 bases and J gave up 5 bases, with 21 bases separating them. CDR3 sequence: CSASLWGNLGETQYF. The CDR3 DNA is TGCAGTGCTTCCCTCTGGGGGAACCTGGGGGAGACCCAGTACTTC.

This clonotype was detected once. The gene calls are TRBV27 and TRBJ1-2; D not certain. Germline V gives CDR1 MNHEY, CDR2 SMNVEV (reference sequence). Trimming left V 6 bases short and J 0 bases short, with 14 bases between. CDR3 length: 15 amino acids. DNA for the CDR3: TGTGCCAGCAGCCCGAAGGGATGGGCTAACTATGGCTACACCTTC. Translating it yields CASSPKGWANYGYTF.

CDR3 DNA sequence: TGCAGTGCTGGTCGAAGGGCGGCCGGAAACACCATATATTTT. The encoded protein is CSAGRRAAGNTIYF. This chain uses TRBV20-1 with TRBJ1-3, with D unclear. V dropped 5 bases and J dropped 4 bases, with 15 bases sitting between them. Germline V gives CDR1 DFQATT, CDR2 SNEGSKA (reference sequence). CDR3 length: 14 amino acids.

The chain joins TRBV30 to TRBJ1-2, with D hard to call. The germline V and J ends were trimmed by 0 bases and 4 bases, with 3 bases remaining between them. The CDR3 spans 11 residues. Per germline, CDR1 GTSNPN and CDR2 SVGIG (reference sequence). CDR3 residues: CAWSVVYGYTF. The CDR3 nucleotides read TGTGCCTGGAGTGTAGTCTATGGCTACACCTTC.

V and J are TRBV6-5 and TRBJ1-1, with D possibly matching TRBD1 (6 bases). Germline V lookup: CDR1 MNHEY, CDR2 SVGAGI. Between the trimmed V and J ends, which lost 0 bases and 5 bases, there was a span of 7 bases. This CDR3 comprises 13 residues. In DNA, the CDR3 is TGTGCCAGCAGTTACTCAGGGGGGACTGAAGCTTTCTTT. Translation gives CASSYSGGTEAFF.

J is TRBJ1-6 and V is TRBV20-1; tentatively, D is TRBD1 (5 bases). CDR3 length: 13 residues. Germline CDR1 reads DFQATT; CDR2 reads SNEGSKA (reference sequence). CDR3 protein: CRLQRRADSPLHF. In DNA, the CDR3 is TGCAGACTTCAACGCAGGGCGGATTCACCCCTCCACTTT.

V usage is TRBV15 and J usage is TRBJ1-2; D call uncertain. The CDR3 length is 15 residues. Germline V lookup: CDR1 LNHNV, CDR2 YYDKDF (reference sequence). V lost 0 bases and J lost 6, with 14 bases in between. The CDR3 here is CATSRDEGPTHGYTF. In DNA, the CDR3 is TGTGCCACCAGCAGAGATGAGGGCCCAACCCATGGCTACACCTTC. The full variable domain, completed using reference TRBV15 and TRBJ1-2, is DAMVIQNPRYQVTQFGKPVTLSCSQTLNHNVMYWYQQKSSQAPKLLFHYYDKDFNNEADTPDNFQSRRPNTSFCFLDIRSPGLGDTAMYLCATSRDEGPTHGYTFGSGTRLTVV.

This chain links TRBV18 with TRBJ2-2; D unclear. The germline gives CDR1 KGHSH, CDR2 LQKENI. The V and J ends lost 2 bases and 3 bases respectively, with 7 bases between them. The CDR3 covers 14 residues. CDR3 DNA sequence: TGTGCCAGCTCACCAGGGGTAGACACCGGGGAGCTGTTTTTT. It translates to CASSPGVDTGELFF.

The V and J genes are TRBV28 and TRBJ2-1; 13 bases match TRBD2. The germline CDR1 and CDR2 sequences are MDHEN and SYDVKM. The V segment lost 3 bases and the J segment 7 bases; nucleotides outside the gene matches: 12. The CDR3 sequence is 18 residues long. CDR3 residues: CASSFFGRWTSGGNEQFF. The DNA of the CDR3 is TGTGCCAGCAGTTTCTTCGGTCGGTGGACTAGCGGGGGAAATGAGCAGTTCTTC.

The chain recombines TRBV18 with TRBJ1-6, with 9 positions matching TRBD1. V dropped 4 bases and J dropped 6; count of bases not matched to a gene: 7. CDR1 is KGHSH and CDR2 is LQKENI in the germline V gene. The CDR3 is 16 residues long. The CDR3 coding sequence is TGTGCCAGCTCACGAAATTCGGGACAGGGTAATTCACCCCTCCACTTT. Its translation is CASSRNSGQGNSPLHF. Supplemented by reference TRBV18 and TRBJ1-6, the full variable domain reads NAGVMQNPRHLVRRRGQEARLRCSPMKGHSHVYWYRQLPEEGLKFMVYLQKENIIDESGMPKERFSAEFPKEGPSILRIQQVVRGDSAAYFCASSRNSGQGNSPLHFGNGTRLTVT.

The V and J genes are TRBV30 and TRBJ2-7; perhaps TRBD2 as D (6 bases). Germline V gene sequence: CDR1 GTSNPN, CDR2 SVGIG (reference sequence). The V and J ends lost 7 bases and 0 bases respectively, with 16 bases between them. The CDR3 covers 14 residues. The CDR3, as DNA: TGTGCCTCTACCGGGGACTTAAGCTCCTACGAGCAGTACTTC. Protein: CASTGDLSSYEQYF.

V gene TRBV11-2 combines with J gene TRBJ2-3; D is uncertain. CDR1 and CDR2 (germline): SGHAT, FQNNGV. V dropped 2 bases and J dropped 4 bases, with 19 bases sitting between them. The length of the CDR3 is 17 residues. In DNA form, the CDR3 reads TGTGCCAGCAGCTTACATCCAATGTTTGAGGCCTCAGATACGCAGTATTTT. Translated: CASSLHPMFEASDTQYF. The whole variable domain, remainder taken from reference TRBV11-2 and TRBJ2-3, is EAGVAQSPRYKIIEKRQSVAFWCNPISGHATLYWYQQILGQGPKLLIQFQNNGVVDDSQLPKDRFSAERLKGVDSTLKIQPAKLEDSAVYLCASSLHPMFEASDTQYFGPGTRLTVL.

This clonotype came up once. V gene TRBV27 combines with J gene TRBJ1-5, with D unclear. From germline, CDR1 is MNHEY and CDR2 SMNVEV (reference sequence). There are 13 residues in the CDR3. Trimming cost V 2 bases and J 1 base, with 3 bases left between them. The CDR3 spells CASSLKSNQPQHF. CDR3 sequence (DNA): TGTGCCAGCAGTTTAAAGAGCAATCAGCCCCAGCATTTT.

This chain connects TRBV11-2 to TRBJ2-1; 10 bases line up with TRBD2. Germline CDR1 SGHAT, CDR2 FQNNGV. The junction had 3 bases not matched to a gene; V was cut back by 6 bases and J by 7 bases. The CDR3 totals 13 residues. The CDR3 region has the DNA TGTGCCAGCAGAGCGGGGGGGCGGAATGAGCAGTTCTTC. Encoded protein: CASRAGGRNEQFF.

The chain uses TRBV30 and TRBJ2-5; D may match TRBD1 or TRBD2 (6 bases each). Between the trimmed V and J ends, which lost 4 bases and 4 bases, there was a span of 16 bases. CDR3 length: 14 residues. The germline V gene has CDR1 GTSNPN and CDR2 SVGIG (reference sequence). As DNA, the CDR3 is TGTGCCTGGAAGGGGGACTTTGGGGGAGAGACCCAGTACTTC. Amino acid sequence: CAWKGDFGGETQYF.

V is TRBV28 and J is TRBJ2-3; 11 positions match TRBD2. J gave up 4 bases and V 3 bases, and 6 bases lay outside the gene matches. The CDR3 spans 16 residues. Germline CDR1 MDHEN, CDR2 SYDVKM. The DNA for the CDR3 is TGTGCCAGCAGTTTCGTAGCGGGGGGGAGCCCAGATACGCAGTATTTT. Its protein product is CASSFVAGGSPDTQYF.

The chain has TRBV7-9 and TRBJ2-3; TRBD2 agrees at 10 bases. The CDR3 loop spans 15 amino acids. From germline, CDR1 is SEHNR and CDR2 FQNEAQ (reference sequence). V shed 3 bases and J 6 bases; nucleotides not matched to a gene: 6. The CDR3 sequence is CASSFSLAGTDTQYF. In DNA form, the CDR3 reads TGTGCCAGCAGCTTTTCACTAGCGGGGACGGATACGCAGTATTTT.

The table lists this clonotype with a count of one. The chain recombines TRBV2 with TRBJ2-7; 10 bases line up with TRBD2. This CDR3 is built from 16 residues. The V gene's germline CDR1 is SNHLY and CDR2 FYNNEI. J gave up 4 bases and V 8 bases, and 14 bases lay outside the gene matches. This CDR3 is CASGSLAGGSRYEQYF. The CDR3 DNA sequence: TGTGCCAGCGGTAGCTTAGCGGGGGGATCCCGATACGAGCAGTACTTC.

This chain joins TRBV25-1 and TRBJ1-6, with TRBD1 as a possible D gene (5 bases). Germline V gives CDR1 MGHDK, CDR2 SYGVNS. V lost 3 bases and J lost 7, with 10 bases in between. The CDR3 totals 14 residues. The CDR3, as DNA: TGTGCCAGCAGTGATGGGCCAGGGAATTCACCCCTCCACTTT. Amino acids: CASSDGPGNSPLHF.

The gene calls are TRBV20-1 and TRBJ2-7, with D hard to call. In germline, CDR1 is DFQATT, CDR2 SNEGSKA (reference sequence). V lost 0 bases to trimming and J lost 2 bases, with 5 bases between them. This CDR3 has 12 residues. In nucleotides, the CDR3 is TGCAGTGCTAGAGATCCCACCTACGAGCAGTACTTC. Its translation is CSARDPTYEQYF.

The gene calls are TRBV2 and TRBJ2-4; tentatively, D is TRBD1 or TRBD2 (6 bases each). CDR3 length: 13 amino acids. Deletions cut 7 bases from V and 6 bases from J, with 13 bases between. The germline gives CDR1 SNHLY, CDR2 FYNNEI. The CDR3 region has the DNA TGTGCCAGCATGGGGGGCGAGCGAAACATTCAGTACTTC. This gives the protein CASMGGERNIQYF.

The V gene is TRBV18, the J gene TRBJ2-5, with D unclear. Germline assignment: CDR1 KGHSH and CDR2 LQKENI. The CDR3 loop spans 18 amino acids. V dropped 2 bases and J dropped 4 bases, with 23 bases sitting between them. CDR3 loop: CASSPIPTRTARVETQYF. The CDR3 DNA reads TGTGCCAGCTCACCAATTCCGACGAGAACGGCGAGAGTAGAGACCCAGTACTTC.

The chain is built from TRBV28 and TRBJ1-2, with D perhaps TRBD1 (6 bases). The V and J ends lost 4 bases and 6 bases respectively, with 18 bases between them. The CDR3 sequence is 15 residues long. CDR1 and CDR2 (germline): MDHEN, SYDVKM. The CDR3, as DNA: TGTGCCAGCAGTTATCCCCTAGGGGGTGGGGATGGCTACACCTTC. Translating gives CASSYPLGGGDGYTF.